Following are 26 T cell receptor beta chains from one sample sequenced in a study of blood T cell repertoires in COVID-19. Produced via immunoSEQ multiplex PCR; TCRdb's table is partial and in-frame only. Here the sample spans 490,000 or so clones, about 88% being singletons. Input material: PBMCs or T cells enriched from blood (not recorded which). Receptors were obtained from an older woman who had recovered from COVID-19.

V usage is TRBV10-3 and J usage is TRBJ2-1, with a tentative D call TRBD2 (7 bases). The germline CDR1 and CDR2 sequences are ENHRY and SYGVKD. V gave up 3 bases and J gave up 7 bases, with 16 bases separating them. The CDR3 totals 15 residues. The CDR3 is CAISDGGGAWNEQFF. In DNA form, the CDR3 reads TGTGCCATCAGTGATGGAGGGGGGGCCTGGAATGAGCAGTTCTTC.

The V and J genes are TRBV6-5 and TRBJ1-6; D not resolved. The V gene's germline CDR1 is MNHEY and CDR2 SVGAGI. The CDR3 sequence is 15 residues long. V shed 3 bases and J shed 8 bases, with 14 bases lying between them. In nucleotides, the CDR3 is TGTGCCAGCAGTTATAGGGAGGGAGTTGATTCACCCCTCCACTTT. Amino acids: CASSYREGVDSPLHF.

As for this clone: A read error may produce the germline difference seen at one junction end. This chain links TRBV27 with TRBJ2-3; 10 bases match TRBD2. The CDR3 has 16 amino acids. From germline, CDR1 is MNHEY and CDR2 SMNVEV (reference sequence). The CDR3 reads CASREGLAIGTNTQYF. The CDR3 DNA reads TGTGCCAGCAGGGAGGGACTAGCGATTGGCACAAATACGCAGTATTTT.

The chain couples TRBV11-2 to TRBJ2-3, with 7 positions matching TRBD2. V was pared by 5 bases and J by 1 base, with 9 bases of the junction left unmatched. This CDR3 region has 16 residues. Germline V gene sequence: CDR1 SGHAT, CDR2 FQNNGV. The CDR3 protein is CASSGRLARGTDTQYF. CDR3 in DNA: TGTGCCAGCAGCGGGCGACTAGCACGGGGCACAGATACGCAGTATTTT.

The table lists this clone with a count of one. The J gene is TRBJ2-2, the V gene TRBV24-1; 10 positions match TRBD1. V lost 7 bases and J lost 7; bases outside the gene matches: 5. The CDR3 is made up of 14 amino acids. Germline CDR1 KGHDR, CDR2 SFDVKD. The CDR3 spells CATRGTGVVGELFF. CDR3 in DNA: TGTGCCACCAGAGGGACAGGGGTTGTCGGGGAGCTGTTTTTT.

V gene TRBV28 combines with J gene TRBJ2-6, with D unclear. The CDR3 extends over 15 amino acids. Trimming removed 5 bases from V and 4 bases from J, with 12 bases in between. CDR1 is MDHEN and CDR2 is SYDVKM in the germline V gene. This CDR3 is CASSPDTAGANVLTF. In DNA form, the CDR3 reads TGTGCCAGCAGTCCCGACACGGCAGGGGCCAACGTCCTGACTTTC. Full variable domain (missing parts from reference TRBV28 and TRBJ2-6): DVKVTQSSRYLVKRTGEKVFLECVQDMDHENMFWYRQDPGLGLRLIYFSYDVKMKEKGDIPEGYSVSREKKERFSLILESASTNQTSMYLCASSPDTAGANVLTFGAGSRLTVL.

The chain couples TRBV27 to TRBJ2-7, with 16 bases matching TRBD2. J lost 6 bases, V lost 5 bases, and 10 bases had no gene match. The CDR3 is 17 amino acids. Germline CDR1 reads MNHEY; CDR2 reads SMNVEV (reference sequence). The CDR3 DNA sequence: TGTGCCAGCAGTAGTCCCGGGACTAGCGGGGGGGCTTTCGAGCAGTACTTC. The encoded protein is CASSSPGTSGGAFEQYF.

J is TRBJ2-5 and V is TRBV19, with a weak D call TRBD1 (6 bases). CDR1 is LNHDA and CDR2 is SQIVND in the germline V gene (reference sequence). Between the trimmed V and J ends, which lost 5 bases and 3 bases, there was a span of 19 bases. This CDR3 spans 16 amino acids. CDR3 in amino acids: CASSQGLRGYKETQYF. The CDR3 bases are TGTGCCAGTAGTCAGGGGCTGAGGGGGTACAAAGAGACCCAGTACTTC. Variable domain in full (rest from reference TRBV19 and TRBJ2-5): DGGITQSPKYLFRKEGQNVTLSCEQNLNHDAMYWYRQDPGQGLRLIYYSQIVNDFQKGDIAEGYSVSREKKESFPLTVTSAQKNPTAFYLCASSQGLRGYKETQYFGPGTRLLVL.

V and J are TRBV9 and TRBJ2-1; 12 bases are a match to TRBD1. J gave up 8 bases and V 3 bases, and 12 bases lay outside the gene matches. Per germline, CDR1 SGDLS and CDR2 YYNGEE. The CDR3 totals 17 residues. The CDR3: CASSAHSGQGAFDEQFF. CDR3 bases: TGTGCCAGCAGCGCGCACTCGGGACAGGGGGCTTTCGATGAGCAGTTCTTC.

Here the CDR3 reads CASSYSPTMGSYGYTF. Here the CDR3 DNA reads TGTGCCAGCAGTTACAGCCCCACAATGGGCAGCTATGGCTACACCTTC. The chain links TRBV6-5 to TRBJ1-2; D not resolved. This CDR3 has 16 residues. Trimming removed 2 bases at V and 4 bases at J, with 17 bases between. Germline loops: CDR1 MNHEY, CDR2 SVGAGI.

The rearrangement uses TRBV4-1 and TRBJ2-1, with TRBD2 identical over 11 bases. With 0 bases clipped from V and 6 bases from J, the junction kept 4 bases outside the gene matches. The CDR3 totals 16 residues. The germline V gene has CDR1 MGHRA and CDR2 YSYEKL. The CDR3 region is CASSQDLAGGRNEQFF. The CDR3 nucleotides read TGCGCCAGCAGCCAAGATTTAGCGGGGGGGCGCAATGAGCAGTTCTTC.

The chain carries TRBV18 and TRBJ1-2, with D maybe TRBD1 (5 bases). Trimming stripped 6 bases from V and 8 bases from J, with 16 bases between. This CDR3 has 13 amino acids. The germline CDR1 and CDR2 sequences are KGHSH and LQKENI. The CDR3 nucleotides read TGTGCCAGCTCCCTCCCGGGGGTTCAGGGCTACACCTTC. This gives the protein CASSLPGVQGYTF.

Worth noting for this clone: At one end the junction does not follow the germline gene, possibly because of a read error. The V and J genes are TRBV19 and TRBJ1-6; no reliable D call. Germline CDR1 and CDR2: LNHDA and SQIVND (reference sequence). This CDR3 is built from 16 residues. CDR3 nucleotide sequence: TGTGCCAGTAGCATAGGTCGGAGCTCCTATAATTCACCCCTCCACTTT. This gives the protein CASSIGRSSYNSPLHF.

This clone was counted a few times. V is TRBV18 and J is TRBJ2-2; D perhaps matches TRBD1 (5 bases). Germline V CDR1 and CDR2: KGHSH, LQKENI. The CDR3 spans 14 residues. With 4 bases removed from V and 1 base from J, the gap between germline ends came to 7 bases. DNA of the CDR3: TGTGCCAGCTCACGCCAGGGGAACACCGGGGAGCTGTTTTTT. Its protein is CASSRQGNTGELFF.

The CDR3 region has the DNA TGCGCCAGCAGCTTGTCTTTGTCTGGGGCCAACGTCCTGACTTTC. Its protein is CASSLSLSGANVLTF. This chain links TRBV5-1 with TRBJ2-6; D is undetermined. This CDR3 comprises 15 residues. The V gene's germline CDR1 is SGHRS and CDR2 YFSETQ. With 1 base removed from V and 1 base from J, the gap between germline ends came to 6 bases.

V and J are TRBV5-1 and TRBJ2-1, with 12 bases lining up with TRBD2. Losses at the gene ends were 0 bases for V and 8 bases for J; bases not matched to a gene: 6. Per the germline V gene, CDR1 is SGHRS and CDR2 is YFSETQ. CDR3 length: 16 residues. The CDR3, as DNA: TGCGCCAGCAGCTTGGCTTCTAGCGGGGGGGCCGATGAGCAGTTCTTC. This encodes CASSLASSGGADEQFF.

The chain carries TRBV5-1 and TRBJ2-7, with 9 nucleotides matching TRBD1. This CDR3 comprises 15 residues. J lost 2 bases, V lost 1 base, and 4 bases had no gene match. Looked up from germline, CDR1 is SGHRS and CDR2 is YFSETQ. For the CDR3, the DNA is TGCGCCAGCAGCTTGTTGGGACAGGGCCCCTACGAGCAGTACTTC. It encodes CASSLLGQGPYEQYF.

The sample holds one count of this clone. This sequence joins TRBV11-2 and TRBJ1-1, with D hard to call. The V end was cut by 3 bases, the J end by 4 bases, with 6 bases between. The CDR3 contains 12 residues. Germline CDR1 reads SGHAT; CDR2 reads FQNNGV. The CDR3 DNA follows: TGTGCCAGCAGCTTCTCGGTCACTGAAGCTTTCTTT. Translation: CASSFSVTEAFF.

V and J are TRBV25-1 and TRBJ1-1, with a possible D match to TRBD1 (5 bases). The V end lost 7 bases, the J end lost 4 bases, and 13 bases lay between the germline ends. The germline CDR1 and CDR2 sequences are MGHDK and SYGVNS. The CDR3 sequence is 13 residues long. The CDR3 DNA sequence: TGTGCCAGCATTGTAGCCGGGGGCACTGAAGCTTTCTTT. Translated, it gives CASIVAGGTEAFF.

This chain joins TRBV2 and TRBJ2-2, with 14 bases that match TRBD2. The CDR3 length is 16 residues. Trimming cost V 5 bases and J 7 bases; bases outside gene matches: 6. The V gene's germline CDR1 is SNHLY and CDR2 FYNNEI. CDR3 DNA sequence: TGTGCCAGCAGTCAGACTAGCGGGGGGGCTGGCGGGGAGCTGTTTTTT. Translation: CASSQTSGGAGGELFF.

The chain is built from TRBV7-9 and TRBJ1-1, with D uncertain. CDR3 size: 14 residues. The V and J ends lost 2 bases and 1 base respectively, with 8 bases between them. From germline, CDR1 is SEHNR and CDR2 FQNEAQ (reference sequence). DNA for the CDR3: TGTGCCAGCAGCTTACCGTCAGGGAACACTGAAGCTTTCTTT. It specifies CASSLPSGNTEAFF.

The chain employs TRBV29-1 and TRBJ1-2; the D gene is possibly TRBD1 (5 bases). The length of the CDR3 is 11 residues. Looked up from germline, CDR1 is SQVTM and CDR2 is ANQGSEA. Trimming stripped 3 bases from V and 8 bases from J, with 10 bases between. The CDR3 sequence: CSVDQGGGYTF. Here the CDR3 DNA reads TGCAGCGTTGATCAGGGTGGAGGCTACACCTTC. Drawing the rest from reference TRBV29-1 and TRBJ1-2, the complete variable domain is SAVISQKPSRDICQRGTSLTIQCQVDSQVTMMFWYRQQPGQSLTLIATANQGSEATYESGFVIDKFPISRPNLTFSTLTVSNMSPEDSSIYLCSVDQGGGYTFGSGTRLTVV.

The CDR3: CASSVDTGVGNTIYF. The CDR3 DNA follows: TGTGCCAGCAGTGTTGATACGGGGGTCGGAAACACCATATATTTT. The chain is built from TRBV2 and TRBJ1-3; D is perhaps TRBD1 (5 bases). Germline CDR1 and CDR2: SNHLY and FYNNEI. With 4 bases removed from V and 4 bases from J, the gap between germline ends came to 14 bases. The CDR3 totals 15 residues.

Only a few counts were recorded for this clone. V usage is TRBV5-5 and J usage is TRBJ1-2, with 9 bases that match TRBD1. CDR3 length equals 13 residues. CDR1 is SGHKS, CDR2 YYEKEE, per germline (reference sequence). V lost 4 bases, J lost 6 bases, and 4 bases stayed unmatched. The CDR3 reads CASSGGTGNGYTF. The DNA of the CDR3 is TGTGCCAGCAGCGGGGGGACAGGGAATGGCTACACCTTC.

The chain employs TRBV11-2 and TRBJ1-1, with a possible D match to TRBD1 (5 bases). V gave up 0 bases and J gave up 0 bases, with 11 bases separating them. Germline V CDR1 and CDR2: SGHAT, FQNNGV. The CDR3 loop spans 16 amino acids. CDR3 coding DNA: TGTGCCAGCAGCTTAGAAGGTCACAGGCTGAACACTGAAGCTTTCTTT. Amino acid sequence: CASSLEGHRLNTEAFF.

The gene calls are TRBV2 and TRBJ1-2; weak D call: TRBD1 (6 bases). The CDR3 length is 14 residues. The germline gives CDR1 SNHLY, CDR2 FYNNEI. V was pared by 9 bases and J by 4 bases, with 18 bases between. CDR3 residues: CASRSSGVAYGYTF. The CDR3 nucleotides are TGTGCCAGTAGGAGTTCAGGGGTGGCCTATGGCTACACCTTC.